Described below is a single T cell receptor beta chain sequence and its context. The authors made TCR beta cDNA from 400 to 600 ng total RNA with a constant-region primer. Each TCR beta library was derived from three nested multiplex PCR rounds that employed slightly modified ARM-PCR. The two initial PCR rounds, roughly 9 cycles each, used TRBV1-TRBV30 forward and C-beta reverse primers. One entry per CDR3 protein, called by TCRdb with MiXCR from the multiplex PCR reads. Of about 300,000 distinct CDR3 sequences listed, around three fifths are singletons. This specimen belongs to a study of tumor-infiltrating lymphocytes in primary liver carcinoma. This CDR3 is built from 13 residues. Trimming cost V 2 bases and J 7 bases, with 9 bases left between them. Germline CDR1 reads MDHEN; CDR2 reads SYDVKM. In addition to blood RNA drawn from unsorted whole blood, germline DNA was extracted.

The origin of this receptor is a man between 35 and 55 years old with primary liver carcinoma and hepatitis B virus infection. Input material: peripheral blood. V gene TRBV28 combines with J gene TRBJ2-1; D remains ambiguous. The CDR3 sequence: CASSLSVPNEQFF. The CDR3 nucleotides read TGTGCCAGCAGTTTAAGTGTACCTAATGAGCAGTTCTTC.